This T cell receptor (beta chain) appears in the sequencing data of a study of shared clonotypes between healthy human individuals. The deep-level immunoSEQ assay was used. Using immunoSEQ multiplex PCR, the repertoire was profiled, and TCRdb retains in-frame clones only, with some absent. Of about 380,000 clones listed, about 96% are singletons. The length of the CDR3 is 14 residues. Trimming pared 3 bases from V and 8 bases from J, leaving 14 bases between. Per the germline V gene, CDR1 is SGHTA and CDR2 is FQGNSA. The sequencing sample was made of memory CD8+ T cells sorted from blood. Subset in this sample: CD45RO+ cells pooled with CCR7-negative TemRA cells. The gene calls are TRBV7-2 and TRBJ2-1; TRBD2 might be the D (6 bases). The receptor's source is a man younger than 40 in good health. CDR3 residues: CASSFIFGSDEQFF. The CDR3, as DNA: TGTGCCAGCAGCTTTATATTCGGGAGCGATGAGCAGTTCTTC.